Below, 11 T cell receptor beta chains from the same sample are listed, as sequenced in a study of early T cells in non-severe SARS-CoV-2 infection. MiXCR, applied by TCRdb to the 5' RACE reads, yields one record per CDR3 protein. This table has around 57,000 distinct CDR3 sequences, 9.5% to 14% appearing once. The sequencing sample was made of whole blood. These receptors were collected from an adult who was a healthcare worker with PCR-confirmed SARS-CoV-2 infection or an uninfected control (not recorded which).

There are many counts of this clonotype. CDR3 DNA: TGTGCCAGCAGCCAAGGGTATGAGCAGTTCTTC. Translating it yields CASSQGYEQFF. This chain connects TRBV3-1 to TRBJ2-1; D gene uncertain. V was clipped by 1 base and J by 8 bases, with 3 bases between them. Germline V lookup: CDR1 LGHDT, CDR2 YNNKEL (reference sequence). The CDR3 covers 11 residues.

This clonotype has just a few counts. The chain has TRBV20-1 and TRBJ2-7; maybe TRBD1 (6 bases). This CDR3 is built from 9 residues. V dropped 7 bases and J dropped 9 bases, with 10 bases sitting between them. Per germline, CDR1 DFQATT and CDR2 SNEGSKA (reference sequence). The CDR3 is CSGQARQYF. Here the CDR3 DNA reads TGCAGTGGACAGGCGCGGCAGTACTTC.

This clonotype was recorded at least ten times. V and J are TRBV7-9 and TRBJ2-7; D is unclear. V lost 10 bases and J lost 6, with 13 bases in between. The CDR3 extends over 11 amino acids. Germline V CDR1 and CDR2: SEHNR, FQNEAQ (reference sequence). CDR3 nucleotides: TGTGCCATCTCAAAGGTGGGCGAGCAGTACTTC. Its translation is CAISKVGEQYF.

The table lists this clonotype with many counts. The chain links TRBV9 to TRBJ2-5; TRBD2 agrees at 7 bases. Unmatched junction bases numbered 10, after V lost 3 bases and J lost 5 bases. Germline V gives CDR1 SGDLS, CDR2 YYNGEE. The CDR3 contains 15 residues. DNA for the CDR3: TGTGCCAGCAGCGCTGGACTAGTCCCGGGTGAGACCCAGTACTTC. Residues: CASSAGLVPGETQYF.

This clonotype was detected ten times or more. This chain connects TRBV5-1 to TRBJ1-2; D is uncertain. This CDR3 is built from 12 residues. Germline V gene data show CDR1 as SGHRS and CDR2 as YFSETQ. V was cut by 6 bases and J by 2 bases, with 8 bases left in between. The CDR3 is CASKARNYGYTF. Here the CDR3 DNA reads TGCGCCAGCAAGGCCAGAAACTATGGCTACACCTTC.

This chain joins TRBV21-1 and TRBJ2-7; the table's D call, TRBD1, has no DNA check behind it. TRBV21-1 counts as a pseudogene. This CDR3 comprises 18 residues. CDR3 amino acids: CASSKGKVNRGRNYEQYF. For the CDR3, the DNA is TGTGCCAGCAGCAAAGGAAAAGTAAACAGGGGGCGCAACTACGAGCAGTACTTC.

This clonotype was counted ten times or more. The rearrangement links TRBV18 to TRBJ1-4; 8 bases match TRBD1. Germline CDR1 KGHSH, CDR2 LQKENI. This CDR3 is 15 amino acids long. V was clipped by 8 bases and J by 5 bases; unmatched bases: 10. The CDR3 nucleotides read TGTGCCAGCGCGGACAGGGCCCAGGGAAATGAAAAACTGTTTTTT. This translates into CASADRAQGNEKLFF.

V and J are TRBV11-2 and TRBJ1-2; no firm D call. CDR3 size: 15 residues. From germline, CDR1 is SGHAT and CDR2 FQNNGV. The V gene lost 5 bases and the J gene lost 7 bases, with 20 bases spanning the gap. The CDR3 DNA reads TGTGCCAGCAGCGCCAGACTGGGAGGCGTAGCTGGCTACACCTTC. It encodes CASSARLGGVAGYTF.

This clonotype was picked up a small number of times. J is TRBJ2-3 and V is TRBV18; no clear D gene. CDR3 length equals 16 residues. With 2 bases removed from V and 0 bases from J, the gap between germline ends came to 12 bases. The germline CDR1 and CDR2 sequences are KGHSH and LQKENI. This chain's CDR3 is CASSPSEGSSTDTQYF. DNA of the CDR3: TGTGCCAGCTCACCATCCGAAGGGTCTAGCACAGATACGCAGTATTTT.

There are many counts of this clonotype. CDR3: CASRYSAYNSPLHF. The CDR3 region has the DNA TGTGCCAGCAGGTACAGTGCTTATAATTCACCCCTCCACTTT. V gene TRBV2 combines with J gene TRBJ1-6; D unclear. V lost 6 bases and J lost 4, with 10 bases in between. Germline V gene sequence: CDR1 SNHLY, CDR2 FYNNEI. This CDR3 comprises 14 residues.

This clonotype was seen repeatedly, ten times or more. Here the CDR3 reads CASSLVPADRGILGYTF. The CDR3 nucleotides read TGCGCCAGCAGCTTGGTTCCAGCTGACAGGGGAATCCTTGGCTACACCTTC. The chain uses TRBV5-1 and TRBJ1-2; 8 nucleotides line up with TRBD1. The V gene's germline CDR1 is SGHRS and CDR2 YFSETQ. CDR3 length: 17 residues. Losses at the gene ends were 0 bases for V and 7 bases for J; bases not matched to a gene: 14. Looking up the rest from reference TRBV5-1 and TRBJ1-2 gives the full variable domain: KAGVTQTPRYLIKTRGQQVTLSCSPISGHRSVSWYQQTPGQGLQFLFEYFSETQRNKGNFPGRFSGRQFSNSRSEMNVSTLELGDSALYLCASSLVPADRGILGYTFGSGTRLTVV.